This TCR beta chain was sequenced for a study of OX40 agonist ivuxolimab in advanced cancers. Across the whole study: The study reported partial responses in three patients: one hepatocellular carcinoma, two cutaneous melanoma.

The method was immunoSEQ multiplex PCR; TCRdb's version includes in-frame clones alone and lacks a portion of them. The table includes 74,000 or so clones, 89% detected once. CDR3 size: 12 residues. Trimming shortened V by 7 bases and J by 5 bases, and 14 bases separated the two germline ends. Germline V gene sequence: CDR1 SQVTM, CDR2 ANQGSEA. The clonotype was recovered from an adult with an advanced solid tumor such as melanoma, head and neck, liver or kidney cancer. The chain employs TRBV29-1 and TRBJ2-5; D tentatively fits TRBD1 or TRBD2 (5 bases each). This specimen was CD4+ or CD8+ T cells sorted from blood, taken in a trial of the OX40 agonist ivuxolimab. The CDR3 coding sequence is TGCAGCGCCAGACGAGGGGAGGAGACCCAGTACTTC. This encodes CSARRGEETQYF.